This TCR beta chain was recovered during a study of spatial heterogeneity in lung cancer. TCRdb ran MiXCR on the 5' RACE reads and lists one entry per CDR3 protein. The sample contains 43,000 or so distinct CDR3 sequences, around 6.8% of which appear only once. This clonotype has just a few counts. V gave up 6 bases and J gave up 8 bases, with 16 bases separating them. From germline, CDR1 is SGHVS and CDR2 FQNEAQ. The CDR3 loop spans 14 amino acids. The time point was: sample taken at primary tumor resection. This material consisted of PBMCs, taken at surgery. The origin of this receptor is a female donor with early-stage non-small cell lung cancer. V usage is TRBV7-8 and J usage is TRBJ1-4; D unclear. The CDR3 loop reads CASRLDTGLEKLFF. In DNA, the CDR3 is TGTGCCAGCAGGCTGGATACCGGGCTGGAAAAACTGTTTTTT.